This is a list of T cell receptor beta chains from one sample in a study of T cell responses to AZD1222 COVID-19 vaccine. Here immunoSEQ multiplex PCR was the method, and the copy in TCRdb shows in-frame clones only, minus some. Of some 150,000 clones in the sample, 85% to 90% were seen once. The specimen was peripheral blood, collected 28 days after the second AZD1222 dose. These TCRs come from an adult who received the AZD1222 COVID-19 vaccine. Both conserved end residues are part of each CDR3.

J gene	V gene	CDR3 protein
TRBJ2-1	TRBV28	CASRIGGAGYNEQFF
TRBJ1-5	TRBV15	CATSRDGGGRQPQHF
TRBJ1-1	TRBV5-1	CASSPGQEGAEAFF
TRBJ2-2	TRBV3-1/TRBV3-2	CASRPTGGATGELFF
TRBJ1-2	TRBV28	CASSFGQGYGYTF
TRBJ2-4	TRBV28	CASRARLENIQYF
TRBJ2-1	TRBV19	CASSMTSGSLNEQFF
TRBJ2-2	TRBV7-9	CASSDGTSGGDANTGELFF
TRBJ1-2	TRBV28	CASSLGDRSYGYTF
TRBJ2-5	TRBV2	CASRGRGDAKETQYF
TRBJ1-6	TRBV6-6	CASSPRGNPLYNSPLHF
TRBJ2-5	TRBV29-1	CSGHREQETQYF
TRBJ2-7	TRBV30	CASDSLGDGGHEQYF
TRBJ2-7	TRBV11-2	CASSLFTGVNEQYF
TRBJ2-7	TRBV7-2	CASTSNRASYEQYF
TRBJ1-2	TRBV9	CASSAGTGHGYYGYTF
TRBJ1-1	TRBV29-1	CSVSKVDSIEAFF
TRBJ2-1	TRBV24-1	CATSDRDRGLYNEQFF
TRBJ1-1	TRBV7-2	CASSRGGVAEAFF
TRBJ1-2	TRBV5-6	CASTSPGAGQSHTF
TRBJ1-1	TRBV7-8	CASSLETLGVEAFF
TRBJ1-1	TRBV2	CASRPSPRGRPEAFF
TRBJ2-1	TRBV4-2	CASSQAGGDEQFF
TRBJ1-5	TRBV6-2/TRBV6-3	CASSPQGFGTGGQPQHF
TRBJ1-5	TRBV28	CASSLSGEREPQHF
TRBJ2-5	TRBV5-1	CASSSPPGRGPIGETQYF
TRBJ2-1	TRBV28	CASSPEKGTLYAATEQFF
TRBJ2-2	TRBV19	CADPDTCRPEIKRGALFF
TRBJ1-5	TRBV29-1	CSVGGARNQPQHF
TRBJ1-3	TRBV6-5	CASGTGSSGNTIYF
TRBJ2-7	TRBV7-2	CASSSRAYEQYF
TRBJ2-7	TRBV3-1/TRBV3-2	CASSQDWEGYEQYF
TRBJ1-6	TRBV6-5	CASGRDSDSPLHF
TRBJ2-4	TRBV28	CATAVGQNIQYF
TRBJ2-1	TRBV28	CAAHRHEDNEQFF
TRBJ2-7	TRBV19	CASSIDDSGAPEQYF
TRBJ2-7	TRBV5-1	CASSRDFSYEQYF
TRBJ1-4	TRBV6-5	CASTEGSTNEKLFF
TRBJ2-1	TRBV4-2	CASSQGGATVYNEQFF
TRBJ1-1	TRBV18	CASSDGMNTEAFF
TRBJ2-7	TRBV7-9	CASSFGHYEQYF
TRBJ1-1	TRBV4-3	CASSQIQGGTEAFF
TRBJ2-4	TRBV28	CASSTPFGLAKNIQYF
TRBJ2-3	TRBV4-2	CASSPAGGLGADTQYF
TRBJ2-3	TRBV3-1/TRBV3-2	CASSQKVALRGTDTQYF
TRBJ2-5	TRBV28	CATETGTSETQYF
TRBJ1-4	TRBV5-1	CASSPGGTGNEKLFF
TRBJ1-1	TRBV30	CAWSVSSGGWTEAFF
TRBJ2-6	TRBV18	CASSRTGISGANVLTF